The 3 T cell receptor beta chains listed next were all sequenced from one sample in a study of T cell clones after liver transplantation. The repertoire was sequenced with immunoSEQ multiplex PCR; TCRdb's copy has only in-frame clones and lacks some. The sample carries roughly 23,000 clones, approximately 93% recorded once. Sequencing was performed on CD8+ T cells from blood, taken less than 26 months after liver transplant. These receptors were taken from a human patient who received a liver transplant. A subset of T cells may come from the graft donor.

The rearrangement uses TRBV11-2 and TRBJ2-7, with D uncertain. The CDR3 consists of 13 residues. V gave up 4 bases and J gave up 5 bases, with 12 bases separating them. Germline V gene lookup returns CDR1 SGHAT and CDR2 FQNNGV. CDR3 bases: TGTGCCAGCAGCTCTGGGCCCTCGGACGAGCAGTACTTC. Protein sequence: CASSSGPSDEQYF. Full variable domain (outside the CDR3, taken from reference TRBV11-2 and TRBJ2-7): EAGVAQSPRYKIIEKRQSVAFWCNPISGHATLYWYQQILGQGPKLLIQFQNNGVVDDSQLPKDRFSAERLKGVDSTLKIQPAKLEDSAVYLCASSSGPSDEQYFGPGTRLTVT.

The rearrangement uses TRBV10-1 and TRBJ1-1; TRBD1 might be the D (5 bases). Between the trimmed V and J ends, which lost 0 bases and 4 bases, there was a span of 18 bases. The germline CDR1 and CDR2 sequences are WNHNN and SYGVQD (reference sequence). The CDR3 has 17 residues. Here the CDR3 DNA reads TGCGCCAGCAGTGAGTCGGGGGGATCGGGCTTGAGCACTGAAGCTTTCTTT. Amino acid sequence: CASSESGGSGLSTEAFF.

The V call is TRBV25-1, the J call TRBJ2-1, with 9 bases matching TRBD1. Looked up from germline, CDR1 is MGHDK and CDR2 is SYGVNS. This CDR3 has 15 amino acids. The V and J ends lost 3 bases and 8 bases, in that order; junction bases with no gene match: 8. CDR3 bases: TGTGCCAGCAGTGACACAGGGGGCGCTTGGCATGAGCAGTTCTTC. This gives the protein CASSDTGGAWHEQFF. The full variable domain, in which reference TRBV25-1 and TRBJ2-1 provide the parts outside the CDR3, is EADIYQTPRYLVIGTGKKITLECSQTMGHDKMYWYQQDPGMELHLIHYSYGVNSTEKGDLSSESTVSRIRTEHFPLTLESARPSHTSQYLCASSDTGGAWHEQFFGPGTRLTVL.